What follows describes a single T cell receptor beta chain. What it binds is unknown. This table comes from immunoSEQ multiplex PCR, and its TCRdb copy is limited to in-frame clones, with some not included. The repertoire consists of over 50,000 clones, with 85% to 90% occurring once and the leading ten covering roughly 5.1%. The record originates from a study of a mutant IDH1 vaccine in newly diagnosed glioma. Overall study: Patients began vaccination 4-6 weeks after radiotherapy alone, or with temozolomide cycles. Study-wide findings and caveats: Overall, 90% to 95% of patients had vaccine-induced immune responses.

Regarding time point: week 5, during vaccination. Vaccination used 300 ug of mutant IDH1 20-mer peptide per dose, with topical imiquimod. The origin of this receptor is a woman aged 40 to 50 with glioma. The sample here was PBMCs, taken from a glioma patient whose treatment included an IDH1 peptide vaccine.

CDR3 DNA: TGTGCCAGCAGTCAGCGGACCACAGATACGCAGTATTTT. This gives the protein CASSQRTTDTQYF. The chain has TRBV4-2 and TRBJ2-3, with D possibly being TRBD2 (5 bases). Germline lookup yields CDR1 LGHNA and CDR2 YNFKEQ. Trimming removed 6 bases at V and 2 bases at J, with 9 bases between. The CDR3 contains 13 residues.